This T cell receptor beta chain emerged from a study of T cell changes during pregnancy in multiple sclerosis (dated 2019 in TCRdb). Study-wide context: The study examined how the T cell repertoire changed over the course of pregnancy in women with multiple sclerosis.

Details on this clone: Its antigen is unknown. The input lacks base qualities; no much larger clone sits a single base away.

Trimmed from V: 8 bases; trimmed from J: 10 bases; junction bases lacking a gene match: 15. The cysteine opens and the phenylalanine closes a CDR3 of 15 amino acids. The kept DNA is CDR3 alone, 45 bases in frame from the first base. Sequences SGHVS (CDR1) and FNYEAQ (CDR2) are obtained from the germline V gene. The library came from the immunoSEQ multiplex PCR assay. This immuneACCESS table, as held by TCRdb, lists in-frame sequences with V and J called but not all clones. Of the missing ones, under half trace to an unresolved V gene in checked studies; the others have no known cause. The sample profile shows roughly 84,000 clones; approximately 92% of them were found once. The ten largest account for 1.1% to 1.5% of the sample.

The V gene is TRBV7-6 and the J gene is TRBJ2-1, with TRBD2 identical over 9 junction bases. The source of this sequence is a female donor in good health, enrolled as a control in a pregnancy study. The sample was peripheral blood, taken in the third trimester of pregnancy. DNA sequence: TGTGCCAGCCGGGCGGAGCGTAGCGGGAGTGGAGAGCAGTTCTTC. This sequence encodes CASRAERSGSGEQFF.